This T cell receptor beta chain derives from a study of HIV-infected children after antiretroviral therapy interruption. On the study more broadly: Weeks 0, 48 and 150 were sampled under continuous treatment. Study-wide results and caveats: By the end of treatment interruption, naive CD4+ clonality (Gini) increased.

The table lists this clonotype with a few counts. Its antigen is undetermined. RNA-based 3' RACE libraries used unique molecular identifiers. TCRdb itself ran the 3' RACE reads through MiXCR, one entry per CDR3 protein. The repertoire includes more than 85,000 distinct CDR3 sequences, 5.5% to 8.5% of them detected once, and around 1.1% sits in the top ten. Germline lookup yields CDR1 MNHNY and CDR2 SVGAGI (reference sequence). Trimming pared 4 bases from V and 0 bases from J, leaving 18 bases between. CDR3 length: 17 residues. Treatment described: PENTA 11 planned treatment interruption arm or continuous ART arm. At least 24 weeks of at least three-drug ART, in children 2 to 15 years.

The receptor's source is a pool of human donors with HIV. This sequence joins TRBV6-6 and TRBJ1-2; D gene uncertain. The input for sequencing was CD45RA+ CD4+ T cells from PBMCs, pooled from several time points, taken from a donor given antiretroviral therapy, either interrupted or continuous. Subset defined: naive CD4+ CD45RA+ CD45RO- T cells. CDR3 amino acids: CASSSIRAEDTNYGYTF. CDR3 DNA: TGTGCCAGCAGTTCCATCCGTGCAGAAGACACTAACTATGGCTACACCTTC.